This T cell receptor beta chain came from a study of blood T cell repertoires in COVID-19. The V gene lost 1 base and the J gene lost 2 bases, with 20 bases spanning the gap. The V gene's germline CDR1 is SGHAT and CDR2 FQNNGV. The CDR3 is 18 amino acids. Repertoires were generated with immunoSEQ multiplex PCR, while TCRdb's copy carries only in-frame clones and drops some. The sample holds about 150,000 clones, 85% to 90% seen once. Sequencing was done on a sample of peripheral blood. The receptor was isolated from a woman aged 55 to 70 with active COVID-19. V is TRBV11-2 and J is TRBJ1-2; TRBD1 might be the D (6 bases). CDR3 amino acids: CASSLGVRGGLANYGYTF. The CDR3 coding sequence is TGTGCCAGCAGCTTAGGAGTTAGGGGGGGCCTCGCAAACTATGGCTACACCTTC.